This T cell receptor beta chain was found in a study of T cells in Graves' hyperthyroidism and ophthalmopathy. Germline CDR1 MNHNS, CDR2 SASEGT. The V end lost 5 bases, the J end lost 3 bases, and 10 bases lay between the germline ends. There are 13 residues in the CDR3. The investigators amplified TCR beta CDR3 regions from RNA transcripts. When the TCR CDR3 underwent first-round RT-PCR, the HTBI primer set was used. TCRdb recomputed calls from the multiplex PCR reads with MiXCR, one row per CDR3 protein. The sample holds 350,000 or so distinct CDR3 sequences, around 18% seen once. This clonotype was picked up many times.

The material sequenced was blood. The clonotype originates from a woman aged 35 to 49 with Graves' ophthalmopathy. The chain carries TRBV6-1 and TRBJ1-1, with D possibly being TRBD1 (6 bases). CDR3 nucleotide sequence: TGTGCCAGCAGTCGAAGACAGGACACTGAAGCTTTCTTT. This encodes CASSRRQDTEAFF.